These T cell receptor beta chains were read from a single sample in a study of identical twins. TCRdb used MiXCR to reprocess the 5' RACE reads, holding one entry per CDR3 protein. The profile covers some 500,000 distinct CDR3 sequences, with approximately 10% appearing a single time and roughly 3% taken by the ten largest. This sample also appeared in a second study, on yellow fever vaccine responses in identical twins.

Sequenced: PBMCs. All receptors come from a woman under 30 in good health. The CDR3 runs from the conserved cysteine through the conserved F or W. A D gene is named only where the DNA matches it firmly. Some rows mark clone size as missing; the rest say once, few, many or name a class of expanded clone.

>many|TRBV5-6|TRBJ1-5|TRBD1
CASSGGTGNNQPQHF
TGTGCCAGCAGCGGCGGGACAGGCAACAATCAGCCCCAGCATTTT
>many|TRBV6-1|TRBJ1-1|-
CASSASKVKNDTEAFF
TGTGCCAGCAGTGCATCAAAGGTCAAAAACGACACTGAAGCTTTCTTT
>-|TRBV4-1|TRBJ1-4|-
CASSQVDFVEKLFF
TGCGCCAGCAGCCAGGTGGATTTTGTTGAAAAACTGTTTTTT
>-|TRBV25-1|TRBJ2-1|TRBD2
CASTYQAGVVNEQFF
TGTGCCAGCACCTACCAAGCGGGAGTAGTCAATGAGCAGTTCTTC
>many|TRBV7-2|TRBJ2-7|TRBD1
CASSLRTGLSYEQYF
TGTGCCAGCAGCTTGAGGACAGGACTCTCCTACGAGCAGTACTTC
>many|TRBV7-2|TRBJ1-2|TRBD1
CASRDTGDRGYTF
TGTGCCAGCAGGGATACAGGGGATCGTGGCTACACCTTC
>many|TRBV5-1|TRBJ2-5|TRBD2
CASSVGLAGQETQYF
TGCGCCAGCAGCGTTGGACTAGCGGGACAAGAGACCCAGTACTTC
>few|TRBV28|TRBJ2-3|TRBD1
CASSFPPGQGLDTQYF
TGTGCCAGCAGTTTTCCCCCGGGACAGGGTTTAGATACGCAGTATTTT
>many|TRBV3-1|TRBJ1-2|-
CASSQGEVPNYGYTF
TGTGCCAGCAGCCAAGGGGAGGTACCTAACTATGGCTACACCTTC
>-|TRBV5-6|TRBJ2-2|TRBD1
CASSLIWTGWSGELFF
TGTGCCAGCAGCTTGATCTGGACAGGATGGTCCGGGGAGCTGTTTTTT
>-|TRBV27|TRBJ2-7|TRBD2
CASSFKPGGYEQYF
TGTGCCAGCAGCTTCAAACCCGGGGGGTACGAGCAGTACTTC
>many|TRBV5-6|TRBJ2-5|-
CASSVRTLMQETQYF
TGTGCCAGCAGCGTTCGGACATTAATGCAAGAGACCCAGTACTTC
>many|TRBV7-2|TRBJ2-5|-
CASSSGVYQETQYF
TGTGCCAGCAGCTCGGGAGTGTACCAAGAGACCCAGTACTTC
>many|TRBV7-9|TRBJ2-7|-
CASSYLGDEQYF
TGTGCCAGCAGCTATCTGGGGGACGAGCAGTACTTC
>-|TRBV20-1|TRBJ2-5|-
CSAPLQSGRTQETQYF
TGCAGTGCACCCCTCCAGTCAGGTAGAACTCAAGAGACCCAGTACTTC
>few|TRBV5-1|TRBJ1-1|-
CASSYNRVAFF
TGCGCCAGCAGCTACAACAGGGTAGCTTTCTTT
>-|TRBV29-1|TRBJ2-1|TRBD1
CSVSLGSTGFNEQFF
TGCAGCGTTAGCCTGGGATCGACAGGGTTTAATGAGCAGTTCTTC
>few|TRBV5-1|TRBJ2-7|TRBD1
CASSLEGQALSYEQYF
TGCGCCAGCAGCTTGGAGGGACAGGCACTCTCCTACGAGCAGTACTTC
>many|TRBV6-1|TRBJ2-1|TRBD1
CASRPDRGPSYNEQFF
TGTGCCAGCAGACCTGACAGGGGGCCTTCTTACAATGAGCAGTTCTTC
>many|TRBV7-6|TRBJ2-1|TRBD2
CASKLAGGNEQFF
TGTGCCAGCAAACTAGCGGGAGGGAATGAGCAGTTCTTC
>many|TRBV20-1|TRBJ2-1|-
CSTNRQVLANEQFF
TGCAGTACCAATCGACAGGTATTAGCCAATGAGCAGTTCTTC
>many|TRBV10-3|TRBJ2-4|-
CAISGGEGPLPKNIQYF
TGTGCCATCAGTGGAGGTGAGGGGCCTCTCCCCAAAAACATTCAGTACTTC
>many|TRBV5-1|TRBJ2-2|-
CASRSEGVRRNTGELFF
TGCGCCAGCAGGTCCGAAGGGGTAAGGCGGAACACCGGGGAGCTGTTTTTT
>many|TRBV7-9|TRBJ2-7|-
CASSRTSSYEQYF
TGTGCCAGCAGCCGAACATCGTCCTACGAGCAGTACTTC
>few|TRBV11-3|TRBJ2-2|-
CASSSGGAGTGELFF
TGTGCCAGCAGTTCAGGGGGGGCCGGGACCGGGGAGCTGTTTTTT
>many|TRBV7-2|TRBJ2-2|-
CASSLARLGITGELFF
TGTGCCAGCAGCTTAGCGCGCTTGGGGATTACCGGGGAGCTGTTTTTT
>-|TRBV6-2/TRBV6-3|TRBJ2-3|TRBD2
CASSAGTSGDTQYF
TGTGCCAGCAGTGCCGGGACTAGCGGTGATACGCAGTATTTT
>few|TRBV11-2|TRBJ1-6|-
CASSLGSKNSPLHF
TGTGCCAGCAGCTTAGGTTCCAAGAATTCACCCCTCCACTTT
>many|TRBV27|TRBJ1-6|-
CASRPGRPNSPLHF
TGTGCCAGCCGTCCAGGCAGGCCCAATTCACCCCTCCACTTT
>many|TRBV20-1|TRBJ2-3|TRBD2
CSANGLAEGVFTDTQYF
TGCAGTGCCAATGGACTAGCGGAGGGGGTATTCACAGATACGCAGTATTTT
>-|TRBV20-1|TRBJ2-7|-
CSARGAGNHDYEQYF
TGCAGTGCTAGGGGGGCGGGGAATCATGACTACGAGCAGTACTTC
>-|TRBV7-2|TRBJ2-3|-
CASSLYDKAQYF
TGTGCCAGCAGCCTTTACGACAAGGCGCAGTATTTT
>many|TRBV4-1|TRBJ2-3|-
CASSQDGTGSDTQYF
TGCGCCAGCAGCCAAGATGGTACTGGGTCAGATACGCAGTATTTT
>few|TRBV6-4|TRBJ2-2|-
CASSDSNLGGATGELFF
TGTGCCAGCAGTGACTCGAATTTAGGAGGGGCGACCGGGGAGCTGTTTTTT
>many|TRBV4-3|TRBJ2-1|-
CASSQAGDSYNEQFF
TGCGCCAGCAGCCAAGCTGGGGACTCCTACAATGAGCAGTTCTTC
>-|TRBV12-3/TRBV12-4|TRBJ2-5|TRBD2
CASSSGGSGETQYF
TGTGCCAGCAGTAGCGGGGGGAGTGGGGAGACCCAGTACTTC
>few|TRBV6-1|TRBJ2-7|-
CASGTLSSYEQYF
TGTGCCAGCGGGACTTTGAGCTCCTACGAGCAGTACTTC
>few|TRBV29-1|TRBJ2-1|-
CSVEWASARSEQFF
TGCAGCGTTGAATGGGCTAGCGCCCGAAGTGAGCAGTTCTTC
>few|TRBV11-3|TRBJ2-2|TRBD1
CASSQRTGRGTGELFF
TGTGCCAGCAGCCAGAGGACAGGGCGTGGTACCGGGGAGCTGTTTTTT